The clone carrying this T cell receptor beta chain appeared a few times. The antigen is unknown. Other DNA variants within this sample encode the same CDR3. The whole isolated RNA underwent reverse transcription, so sequencing captured expressed TCRB transcripts. Read counts averaged around 3.9 million for samples of naive, central memory and regulatory T cells. The method was immunoSEQ multiplex PCR; TCRdb's version includes in-frame clones alone and lacks a portion of them. The sample includes 250,000 or so clones, roughly 20% of them seen just once. The germline V gene has CDR1 LNHDA and CDR2 SQIVND (reference sequence). There are 16 residues in the CDR3. The J segment lost 4 bases and the V segment lost 1 base, leaving 3 bases of the junction unmatched. This entry belongs to a study of beta chain features in type 1 diabetes. General study results and limits: It was among patients, rather than healthy donors, that naive, central memory and Treg TCRB repertoires appeared more similar. Patients with type 1 diabetes showed fewer VDJ junction insertions and more deletions. When Type 1 diabetes patients were examined, their TCRB CDR3s proved moderately but significantly shorter in all four CD4+ subsets.

Purity of each sorted population was above 95%. Sequenced: naive CD4+ T cells from blood. This chain joins TRBV19 and TRBJ2-1; 11 bases match TRBD2. This TCR derives from a woman aged 40 to 49 with type 1 diabetes. The CDR3 DNA is TGTGCCAGTAGTATAGGAGCTAGCGGGAGGTACAATGAGCAGTTCTTC. This encodes CASSIGASGRYNEQFF.